This T cell receptor beta chain was captured in a study of identifying expanded T cells in peripheral blood. Broader study findings: Over around two and four weeks, about 15 and 19 clones changed, versus around 1.3 between replicates. Approximately 2-week clone count variance significantly increased as total template count grew.

There are 13 residues in the CDR3. Trimming shortened V by 3 bases and J by 5 bases, and 8 bases separated the two germline ends. CDR1 GTSNPN and CDR2 SVGIG come from the germline V gene (reference sequence). During the collection period, no donor immune events like infections were recorded. Clones were sequenced by immunoSEQ multiplex PCR, and TCRdb holds only the in-frame ones, with some missing. The sample includes some 75,000 clones, 75% to 90% of them seen just once. This clone showed up just a few times. Its cognate antigen is unknown. Input material: blood. The gene calls are TRBV30 and TRBJ1-6; D unresolved. The TCR sequence derives from a person aged 18 to 70 in good health. The CDR3 bases are TGTGCCTGGAGGTATGCCGATAATTCACCCCTCCACTTT. Translation: CAWRYADNSPLHF.